The 9 T cell receptor beta chains in this list originate from one sample, sequenced in a study of CD8+ T cells in alopecia areata. The treatment was: oral pan-JAK inhibitor, 5-10 mg twice daily. Researchers gathered lesional scalp punch biopsies and peripheral blood from patients with alopecia areata. The sequencing template was cDNA reverse transcribed from extracted RNA. Data came from immunoSEQ multiplex PCR; TCRdb stores just in-frame clones and leaves some out. Here the sample spans under 4,500 clones, 70% being singletons. This sample comprised skin, obtained at week 24, from a patient treated with tofacitinib. The receptors originated from a human donor with alopecia areata.

V and J are TRBV10-3 and TRBJ1-2; D remains ambiguous. The V end was cut by 3 bases, the J end by 4 bases, with 15 bases between. In germline, CDR1 is ENHRY, CDR2 SYGVKD. This CDR3 region has 15 residues. The CDR3 DNA reads TGTGCCATCAGTGAATCAGGCCTCACCTCCTATGGCTACACCTTC. It yields the protein CAISESGLTSYGYTF.

The rearrangement uses TRBV4-1 and TRBJ1-4; no firm D call. V lost 2 bases, J lost 0 bases, and 25 bases lay in between. Germline CDR1 and CDR2: MGHRA and YSYEKL. CDR3 length: 21 residues. The CDR3 coding sequence is TGCGCCAGCAGCCAACTCGAAAGGGTCGCACAGCCTGATGCAACTAATGAAAAACTGTTTTTT. This translates into CASSQLERVAQPDATNEKLFF.

This rearrangement joins TRBV10-3 to TRBJ1-5; no clear D gene. This CDR3 region has 16 residues. Germline V gives CDR1 ENHRY, CDR2 SYGVKD. The germline V and J ends were trimmed by 0 bases and 5 bases, with 14 bases remaining between them. The CDR3 sequence is CAISESPPWGDQPQHF. The CDR3 DNA is TGTGCCATCAGTGAGTCACCTCCCTGGGGAGATCAGCCCCAGCATTTT.

The V gene is TRBV2, the J gene TRBJ2-7, with D unresolved. The CDR3 has 15 residues. Trimming stripped 4 bases from V and 3 bases from J, with 16 bases between. From germline, CDR1 is SNHLY and CDR2 FYNNEI. The CDR3, as DNA: TGTGCCAGCAGTGGGAGCGTTCGGAGAATCTACGAGCAGTACTTC. Translating gives CASSGSVRRIYEQYF.

In this sample, this clone turned up once. The chain carries TRBV28 and TRBJ2-1; TRBD1 agrees at 7 bases. The V segment lost 0 bases and the J segment 6 bases; nucleotides outside the gene matches: 5. The CDR3 runs to 15 residues. From germline, CDR1 is MDHEN and CDR2 SYDVKM. In nucleotides, the CDR3 is TGTGCCAGCAGTTTATGGACAGGGTTTAGCAATGAGCAGTTCTTC. Its protein product is CASSLWTGFSNEQFF.

V usage is TRBV28 and J usage is TRBJ2-3; 9 bases line up with TRBD2. V lost 7 bases and J lost 6; bases outside the gene matches: 11. The CDR3 spans 15 residues. Per the germline V gene, CDR1 is MDHEN and CDR2 is SYDVKM. This CDR3 is CASTYLAGPRDTQYF. In DNA form, the CDR3 reads TGTGCCAGCACCTACCTAGCGGGGCCCCGGGATACGCAGTATTTT.

The chain joins TRBV7-6 to TRBJ2-3, with D possibly TRBD1 on 6 matching bases. Trimming left V 1 base short and J 5 bases short, with 13 bases between. Germline V gene data show CDR1 as SGHVS and CDR2 as FNYEAQ. CDR3 size: 15 residues. The CDR3 is CASSLDRVRGDTQYF. In nucleotides, the CDR3 is TGTGCCAGCAGCTTAGACAGGGTTAGGGGAGATACGCAGTATTTT.

This chain links TRBV7-8 with TRBJ1-1; D is ambiguous. Between the trimmed V and J ends, which lost 2 bases and 1 base, there was a span of 8 bases. This CDR3 comprises 14 residues. Germline-derived CDR1 and CDR2 are SGHVS and FQNEAQ. Here the CDR3 reads CASSLLAQNTEAFF. Here the CDR3 DNA reads TGTGCCAGCAGCTTACTCGCACAGAACACTGAAGCTTTCTTT.

V is TRBV4-1 and J is TRBJ1-4; D remains ambiguous. This CDR3 spans 14 amino acids. Germline V lookup: CDR1 MGHRA, CDR2 YSYEKL. Trimming removed 0 bases at V and 4 bases at J, with 6 bases between. The CDR3 reads CASSQDRINEKLFF. Written as DNA, the CDR3 is TGCGCCAGCAGCCAAGATCGGATTAATGAAAAACTGTTTTTT.